One and the same sample provided the 17 T cell receptor beta chains below, sequenced in a study of shared clonotypes between healthy human individuals. Generated by immunoSEQ multiplex PCR, the TCRdb table keeps only in-frame clones and is missing some. The sample records some 490,000 clones, 60% to 80% being singletons. Material for sequencing was PBMCs. The source is a woman in her 40s in good health. Some clones in this sample may be carry-over from other donors' samples.

This chain uses TRBV5-1 with TRBJ1-1; 9 bases are a match to TRBD1. V dropped 4 bases and J dropped 5; count of bases not matched to a gene: 9. Germline CDR1 and CDR2: SGHRS and YFSETQ. There are 15 residues in the CDR3. CDR3 nucleotides: TGCGCCAGCAGCCAAGAGGGACAGGGAGGGACTGAAGCTTTCTTT. As protein: CASSQEGQGGTEAFF.

This clone occurred a few times. The rearrangement joins TRBV27 to TRBJ1-1; 7 bases map to TRBD1. The germline V gene has CDR1 MNHEY and CDR2 SMNVEV (reference sequence). This CDR3 region has 12 residues. The CDR3 DNA is TGTGGAGGGACAGACTTGAACACTGAAGCTTTCTTT. It is translated as CGGTDLNTEAFF.

Concerning this clone: Other nucleotide sequences from this sample produce the same CDR3. The chain employs TRBV29-1 and TRBJ1-2, with 7 positions matching TRBD1. The germline gives CDR1 SQVTM, CDR2 ANQGSEA. Unmatched junction bases numbered 9, after V lost 4 bases and J lost 4 bases. The CDR3 is 14 residues long. The CDR3 protein is CSVGEGAVGYGYTF. The DNA for the CDR3 is TGCAGCGTTGGGGAGGGGGCAGTGGGCTATGGCTACACCTTC.

The chain employs TRBV27 and TRBJ1-1; the D is unclear. This CDR3 comprises 15 residues. Germline V CDR1 and CDR2: MNHEY, SMNVEV (reference sequence). Trimming left V 5 bases short and J 1 base short, with 14 bases between. CDR3 loop: CASSPLGQRNTEAFF. Here the CDR3 DNA reads TGTGCCAGCAGTCCACTCGGCCAGCGGAACACTGAAGCTTTCTTT.

The chain carries TRBV28 and TRBJ2-2; weak D call: TRBD1 (5 bases). The V gene's germline CDR1 is MDHEN and CDR2 SYDVKM. The CDR3 loop spans 15 amino acids. Trimming took off 2 bases at V and 3 bases at J, with 10 bases between the two ends. This chain's CDR3 is CASSLQGSDTGELFF. CDR3 DNA sequence: TGTGCCAGCAGTTTACAGGGTTCGGACACCGGGGAGCTGTTTTTT.

The rearrangement uses TRBV5-1 and TRBJ2-1; D is unresolved. The CDR3 is 15 residues long. Germline-derived CDR1 and CDR2 are SGHRS and YFSETQ. Between the trimmed V and J ends, which lost 2 bases and 1 base, there was a span of 10 bases. The CDR3 coding sequence is TGCGCCAGCAGCTTTAGAGTGAGGTCCTACAATGAGCAGTTCTTC. This translates into CASSFRVRSYNEQFF.

This clone was counted at least ten times. The chain employs TRBV28 and TRBJ1-5; D is perhaps TRBD1 (5 bases). V lost 6 bases, J lost 7 bases, and 16 bases lay in between. Germline lookup yields CDR1 MDHEN and CDR2 SYDVKM. The CDR3 loop spans 14 amino acids. CDR3 bases: TGTGCCAGCAGGGCAGGGTCCTGGGCGCAGCCCCAGCATTTT. Translating gives CASRAGSWAQPQHF. Supplemented by reference TRBV28 and TRBJ1-5, the full variable domain reads DVKVTQSSRYLVKRTGEKVFLECVQDMDHENMFWYRQDPGLGLRLIYFSYDVKMKEKGDIPEGYSVSREKKERFSLILESASTNQTSMYLCASRAGSWAQPQHFGDGTRLSIL.

The V gene is TRBV7-2, the J gene TRBJ2-5; D may correspond to TRBD1 or TRBD2 (6 bases each). The CDR3 spans 15 residues. The germline V and J ends were trimmed by 1 base and 0 bases, with 9 bases remaining between them. Germline V gives CDR1 SGHTA, CDR2 FQGNSA. The CDR3 DNA follows: TGTGCCAGCAGCTTAGGTGGGGGGCACCAAGAGACCCAGTACTTC. This encodes CASSLGGGHQETQYF.

The chain combines TRBV11-1 with TRBJ2-3; D gene uncertain. The CDR3 runs to 12 residues. Trimming removed 4 bases at V and 2 bases at J, with 4 bases between. CDR1 and CDR2 from the germline V gene are SGHAT and FQDESV (reference sequence). The CDR3 DNA sequence: TGTGCCAGCAGCTCCCTCACAGATACGCAGTATTTT. Translation: CASSSLTDTQYF.

This chain connects TRBV7-9 to TRBJ2-2, with TRBD1 as a possible D gene (5 bases). The CDR3 loop spans 14 amino acids. Germline loops: CDR1 SEHNR, CDR2 FQNEAQ (reference sequence). Trimming stripped 4 bases from V and 1 base from J, with 7 bases between. This chain's CDR3 is CASSYQGNTGELFF. The CDR3 region has the DNA TGTGCCAGCAGCTACCAGGGGAACACCGGGGAGCTGTTTTTT.

Only a few counts were recorded for this clone. A much larger clone lies one base from this, so it may be a read error. The rearrangement links TRBV2 to TRBJ1-1; no firm D call. Trimming left V 5 bases short and J 1 base short, with 5 bases between. Germline CDR1 and CDR2: SNHLY and FYNNEI. The CDR3 sequence is 12 residues long. CDR3 residues: CASSHKNTEAFF. The DNA for the CDR3 is TGTGCCAGCAGTCACAAGAACACTGAAGCTTTCTTT.

The V call is TRBV19, the J call TRBJ2-7; TRBD1 matches at 7 bases. The CDR3 consists of 17 residues. Germline V gene data show CDR1 as LNHDA and CDR2 as SQIVND (reference sequence). The trim removed 9 bases at V and 0 bases at J, leaving 17 bases unmatched. CDR3: CASSSGTAQSLSYEQYF. In nucleotides, the CDR3 is TGTGCCAGCTCTTCCGGGACAGCCCAAAGCCTCTCCTACGAGCAGTACTTC.

The V and J genes are TRBV6-1 and TRBJ2-1; no firm D call. The germline V gene encodes CDR1 MNHNS and CDR2 SASEGT. The CDR3 sequence is 16 residues long. V gave up 0 bases and J gave up 6 bases, with 15 bases separating them. CDR3 residues: CASSEARQVAVNEQFF. The CDR3 region has the DNA TGTGCCAGCAGTGAAGCGCGTCAGGTGGCAGTCAATGAGCAGTTCTTC.

The chain employs TRBV5-1 and TRBJ2-7; D may be TRBD1 or TRBD2 (5 bases each). V was shortened by 3 bases and J by 2 bases, with 12 bases between the two germline ends. Germline V gives CDR1 SGHRS, CDR2 YFSETQ. The CDR3 loop spans 14 amino acids. The DNA for the CDR3 is TGCGCCAGCAGCTACCGGGACGGAACCTACGAGCAGTACTTC. As protein: CASSYRDGTYEQYF.

This clone appeared a single time. The chain is built from TRBV28 and TRBJ2-1; TRBD2 matches 15 bases. V was pared by 7 bases and J by 9 bases, with 7 bases of the junction left unmatched. The germline CDR1 and CDR2 sequences are MDHEN and SYDVKM. This CDR3 has 15 amino acids. The CDR3 DNA sequence: TGTGCCAGCAACCTTCGGACTAGCGGGAGGGCTGAGCAGTTCTTC. Its protein product is CASNLRTSGRAEQFF.

In this sample, this clone turned up a few times. A far larger clone is a single base away, which makes a read error likely. This rearrangement joins TRBV6-4 to TRBJ2-4, with 8 bases aligning to TRBD2. This CDR3 contains 13 residues. Germline trimming cut 3 bases from V and 8 bases from J; bases unmatched to any gene: 3. The germline V gene encodes CDR1 MRHNA and CDR2 SNTAGT. Written as DNA, the CDR3 is TGTGCCAGCAGTGAGACTAGCGAAGACATTCAGTACTTC. Its translation: CASSETSEDIQYF.

The CDR3 bases are TGTGCCAGCATCCCCCAGGGGGCATATGGCTACACCTTC. Translated, it gives CASIPQGAYGYTF. The chain combines TRBV28 with TRBJ1-2, with 8 bases fitting TRBD1. With V trimmed by 7 bases and J by 5 bases, 6 bases remained unmatched. The CDR3 contains 13 residues. Germline V gene lookup returns CDR1 MDHEN and CDR2 SYDVKM.